Listed here are 3 T cell receptor beta chains from one sample, sequenced in a study of Ad26.COV2.S vaccination and SARS-CoV-2 variants. Treatment given: around 19 received Ad26.COV2.S at low or high dose, single or two shots; about five received placebo; per-sample allocation not given. All samples were drawn on day 63, counting from the first vaccine or placebo injection. Generated by immunoSEQ multiplex PCR, the TCRdb table keeps only in-frame clones and is missing some. The profile covers around 400,000 clones, with approximately 90% appearing a single time and under 2% taken by the ten largest. The sample consisted of peripheral blood, taken in a trial of Ad26.COV2.S vaccine versus placebo. Every receptor here comes from a person aged 18 to 59 who received the Ad26.COV2.S COVID-19 vaccine or a placebo.

Here the CDR3 reads CASSSRWGSGNTIYF. CDR3 in DNA: TGTGCCAGCAGCTCCCGGTGGGGCTCTGGAAACACCATATATTTT. This chain links TRBV7-2 with TRBJ1-3, with D uncertain. The CDR3 has 15 amino acids. Germline values: CDR1 SGHTA, CDR2 FQGNSA. V gave up 4 bases and J gave up 0 bases, with 10 bases separating them.

This chain joins TRBV7-3 and TRBJ1-1; D might be TRBD1 (6 bases). Per germline, CDR1 SGHTA and CDR2 FQGTGA. The CDR3 loop spans 13 amino acids. V shed 6 bases and J shed 1 base, with 9 bases lying between them. CDR3 protein: CASSQDRNTEAFF. CDR3 bases: TGTGCCAGCAGTCAGGACAGGAACACTGAAGCTTTCTTT.

This rearrangement joins TRBV28 to TRBJ2-7; D gene ambiguous. This CDR3 contains 12 residues. In germline, CDR1 is MDHEN, CDR2 SYDVKM. V lost 6 bases, J lost 2 bases, and 8 bases lay in between. CDR3 sequence (DNA): TGTGCCAGCAGCGCTCCACCCTACGAGCAGTACTTC. Encoded protein: CASSAPPYEQYF.